The 21 T cell receptor beta chains given below trace back to one sample, sequenced in a study of cytomegalovirus exposure and HLA in healthy donors. The PCR made use of 60 Vbeta and 13 Jbeta primers. Profiled with immunoSEQ multiplex PCR; TCRdb holds only in-frame clones, not every one. The sample carries 210,000 or so clones, more than 85% recorded once. Sequencing was performed on PBMCs. The receptors come from a woman younger than 30 in good health and CMV-seronegative.

The chain couples TRBV7-9 to TRBJ2-2, with a tentative D call TRBD2 (6 bases). Germline CDR1 and CDR2: SEHNR and FQNEAQ (reference sequence). The CDR3 extends over 17 amino acids. V lost 6 bases to trimming and J lost 0 bases, with 17 bases between them. CDR3 in DNA: TGTGCCAGCAGATACCTGGAGGGTGGGGCGAACACCGGGGAGCTGTTTTTT. Amino acid sequence: CASRYLEGGANTGELFF.

The chain uses TRBV5-6 and TRBJ2-3, with 7 positions matching TRBD1. From germline, CDR1 is SGHDT and CDR2 YYEEEE. The CDR3 consists of 14 residues. Germline trimming cut 7 bases from V and 7 bases from J; bases unmatched to any gene: 12. The CDR3 bases are TGTGCCAGCGCCTCGACAGGGCTGCGAAATACGCAGTATTTT. Protein: CASASTGLRNTQYF.

The chain employs TRBV6-6 and TRBJ2-3; 7 nucleotides match TRBD1. This CDR3 has 15 residues. CDR1 is MNHNY and CDR2 is SVGAGI in the germline V gene (reference sequence). V lost 6 bases to trimming and J lost 6 bases; unmatched junction nucleotides: 12. The CDR3 DNA reads as TGTGCCAGCAGCCACCAACAGGGGACGGCGGATACGCAGTATTTT. It translates to CASSHQQGTADTQYF.

The CDR3 bases are TGTGCCAGCAGTGAAGGGGGCGTAAGTGGCTACACCTTC. Translated: CASSEGGVSGYTF. The chain combines TRBV2 with TRBJ1-2, with D possibly being TRBD1 (5 bases). The CDR3 sequence is 13 residues long. V was shortened by 1 base and J by 7 bases, with 10 bases between the two germline ends. Germline values: CDR1 SNHLY, CDR2 FYNNEI.

The V call is TRBV7-2, the J call TRBJ2-2; TRBD1 agrees at 8 bases. Trimming removed 5 bases from V and 2 bases from J; junction bases left unmatched: 4. The CDR3 runs 15 residues. The germline V gene encodes CDR1 SGHTA and CDR2 FQGNSA. The DNA of the CDR3 is TGTGCCAGCAGCCCCGACAGGGGAAACACCGGGGAGCTGTTTTTT. Its protein is CASSPDRGNTGELFF.

CDR3 in DNA: TGTGCCAGCAGCCGGGGAGGGTATGAAAAACTGTTTTTT. This translates into CASSRGGYEKLFF. The genes are TRBV7-9 and TRBJ1-4, with D unclear. The V end lost 5 bases, the J end lost 6 bases, and 10 bases lay between the germline ends. Per germline, CDR1 SEHNR and CDR2 FQNEAQ (reference sequence). The CDR3 covers 13 residues. Full variable domain (missing parts from reference TRBV7-9 and TRBJ1-4): DTGVSQNPRHKITKRGQNVTFRCDPISEHNRLYWYRQTLGQGPEFLTYFQNEAQLEKSRLLSDRFSAERPKGSFSTLEIQRTEQGDSAMYLCASSRGGYEKLFFGSGTQLSVL.

A few counts support this clone. The V call is TRBV30, the J call TRBJ1-1; TRBD1 might be the D (6 bases). Germline V CDR1 and CDR2: GTSNPN, SVGIG (reference sequence). The CDR3 sequence is 13 residues long. Trimming cost V 0 bases and J 6 bases, with 11 bases left between them. CDR3 coding DNA: TGTGCCTGGAGTGTACTTTCAGGGGCTGAAGCTTTCTTT. Residues: CAWSVLSGAEAFF.

The chain combines TRBV4-3 with TRBJ2-4; TRBD1 is a possible D gene (5 bases). The CDR3 spans 14 residues. V was cut by 4 bases and J by 3 bases, with 10 bases left in between. The V gene's germline CDR1 is LGHNA and CDR2 YSLEER. The CDR3, as DNA: TGCGCCAGCAGCCCGCAGGGAAACAAAAACATTCAGTACTTC. Encoded protein: CASSPQGNKNIQYF.

This sequence joins TRBV30 and TRBJ2-7; 7 bases fit TRBD2. The CDR3 loop spans 13 amino acids. From germline, CDR1 is GTSNPN and CDR2 SVGIG (reference sequence). The junction had 9 bases not matched to a gene; V was cut back by 4 bases and J by 6 bases. The CDR3 region is CAWTLQRDGEQYF. The CDR3 DNA reads as TGTGCCTGGACCCTCCAGCGGGACGGCGAGCAGTACTTC. The full variable domain, its missing parts supplied by reference TRBV30 and TRBJ2-7, is SQTIHQWPATLVQPVGSPLSLECTVEGTSNPNLYWYRQAAGRGLQLLFYSVGIGQISSEVPQNLSASRPQDRQFILSSKKLLLSDSGFYLCAWTLQRDGEQYFGPGTRLTVT.

The chain uses TRBV6-9 and TRBJ2-1; 7 bases are a match to TRBD1. With V trimmed by 4 bases and J by 13 bases, 13 bases remained unmatched. The germline V gene encodes CDR1 MNHGY and CDR2 SVAAGI. The CDR3 has 14 residues. In DNA form, the CDR3 reads TGTGCCAGCAGTTCTAACGGATACAGGGGTCCCCAGTTCTTC. Translation: CASSSNGYRGPQFF.

The chain combines TRBV5-5 with TRBJ2-5; 7 bases are a match to TRBD1. The J call is uncertain, as TRBJ2-7 better fits the DNA end. The CDR3 covers 14 residues. Germline V gene sequence: CDR1 SGHKS, CDR2 YYEKEE (reference sequence). The CDR3 sequence: CASSYGQEFYEQYF. The CDR3 DNA sequence: TGTGCCAGCAGCTACGGACAGGAATTCTACGAGCAGTACTTC.

CDR3 nucleotide sequence: TGCGCCAGCAGCTTGGAAGGGCAGGGGGCGAGTAGAGCTTTCTTT. It is translated as CASSLEGQGASRAFF. J is TRBJ1-1 and V is TRBV5-1; the match to TRBD1 covers 8 bases. The CDR3 sequence is 15 residues long. Germline V gives CDR1 SGHRS, CDR2 YFSETQ. Losses at the gene ends were 0 bases for V and 10 bases for J; bases not matched to a gene: 11.

The chain recombines TRBV5-1 with TRBJ2-1, with TRBD2 matching over 11 bases. The CDR3 has 14 residues. Germline trimming cut 4 bases from V and 9 bases from J; bases unmatched to any gene: 6. CDR1 is SGHRS, CDR2 YFSETQ, per germline. This CDR3 reads CASSEGLAVGEQFF. CDR3 in DNA: TGCGCCAGCAGCGAGGGACTAGCGGTCGGTGAGCAGTTCTTC. Drawing the rest from reference TRBV5-1 and TRBJ2-1, the complete variable domain is KAGVTQTPRYLIKTRGQQVTLSCSPISGHRSVSWYQQTPGQGLQFLFEYFSETQRNKGNFPGRFSGRQFSNSRSEMNVSTLELGDSALYLCASSEGLAVGEQFFGPGTRLTVL.

This chain uses TRBV7-8 with TRBJ1-5; D is perhaps TRBD1 (5 bases). V lost 1 base and J lost 2, with 9 bases in between. This CDR3 spans 15 amino acids. Germline lookup yields CDR1 SGHVS and CDR2 FQNEAQ. The CDR3 protein is CASSLGVGGNQPQHF. CDR3 bases: TGTGCCAGCAGCTTAGGGGTAGGGGGCAATCAGCCCCAGCATTTT.

The chain links TRBV2 to TRBJ2-4; 9 bases fit TRBD2. This CDR3 is 14 amino acids long. The V gene's germline CDR1 is SNHLY and CDR2 FYNNEI. V shed 1 base and J 10 bases; nucleotides not matched to a gene: 5. CDR3 in DNA: TGTGCCAGCAGTGAAGGTGGGGCGGGGGGGATTCAGTACTTC. Its translation: CASSEGGAGGIQYF.

The chain uses TRBV5-1 and TRBJ1-1, with D tentatively TRBD1 (5 bases). The V and J ends lost 3 bases and 1 base respectively, with 16 bases between them. Germline assignment: CDR1 SGHRS and CDR2 YFSETQ. The CDR3 totals 16 residues. The CDR3 DNA is TGCGCCAGCAGCTCGTCCATCGGGACTGGGAACACTGAAGCTTTCTTT. Protein: CASSSSIGTGNTEAFF.

The chain is built from TRBV6-6 and TRBJ2-3, with 7 positions matching TRBD1. V shed 5 bases, J shed 5 bases, and the junction held 13 bases outside the gene matches. This CDR3 contains 16 residues. In germline, CDR1 is MNHNY, CDR2 SVGAGI (reference sequence). CDR3 residues: CASSRTGASPVDTQYF. Here the CDR3 DNA reads TGTGCCAGCAGTCGTACAGGGGCGTCCCCCGTAGATACGCAGTATTTT.

This clone was seen only once. The chain combines TRBV4-1 with TRBJ1-2, with TRBD1 identical over 10 bases. Germline-derived CDR1 and CDR2 are MGHRA and YSYEKL. This CDR3 region has 15 residues. Trimming at V came to 3 bases and at J to 9 bases, leaving 10 bases not matched to a gene. The CDR3 is CASSHLGDRGKSYTF. CDR3 DNA: TGCGCCAGCAGCCACCTTGGGGACAGGGGAAAGAGCTACACCTTC.

The chain employs TRBV11-2 and TRBJ2-2, with D tentatively TRBD1 (6 bases). This CDR3 has 13 amino acids. The germline gives CDR1 SGHAT, CDR2 FQNNGV. V lost 5 bases, J lost 9 bases, and 13 bases lay in between. Here the CDR3 DNA reads TGTGCCAGCAGCCCGAACCGGGACAGGGAGCTGTTTTTT. This gives the protein CASSPNRDRELFF.

The chain links TRBV6-6 to TRBJ2-5; D perhaps matches TRBD1 (5 bases). V was shortened by 7 bases and J by 4 bases, with 19 bases between the two germline ends. Germline lookup yields CDR1 MNHNY and CDR2 SVGAGI (reference sequence). The CDR3 is made up of 15 amino acids. The chain's CDR3 is CASTSTSKGVETQYF. The CDR3 region has the DNA TGTGCCAGCACCTCTACTTCAAAAGGGGTAGAGACCCAGTACTTC.

CDR3 in amino acids: CASSPGSYSGNTIYF. The CDR3 DNA sequence: TGTGCCAGCAGCCCAGGGTCCTACTCTGGAAACACCATATATTTT. The J gene is TRBJ1-3, the V gene TRBV11-3, with a possible D match to TRBD1 (5 bases). Germline V lookup: CDR1 SGHNT, CDR2 YENEEA. Trimming took off 5 bases at V and 0 bases at J, with 11 bases between the two ends. This CDR3 is 15 amino acids long.